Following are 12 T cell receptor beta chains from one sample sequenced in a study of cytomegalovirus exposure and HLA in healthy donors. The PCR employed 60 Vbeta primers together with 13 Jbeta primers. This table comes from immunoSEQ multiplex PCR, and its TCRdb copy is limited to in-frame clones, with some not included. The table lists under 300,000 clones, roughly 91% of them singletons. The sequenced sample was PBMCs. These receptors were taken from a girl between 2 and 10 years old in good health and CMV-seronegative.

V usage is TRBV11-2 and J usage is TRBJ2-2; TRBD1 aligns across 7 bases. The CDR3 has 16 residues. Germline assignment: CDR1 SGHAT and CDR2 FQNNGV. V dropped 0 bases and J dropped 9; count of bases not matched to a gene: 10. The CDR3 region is CASSLEKHPRGWELFF. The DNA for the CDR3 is TGTGCCAGCAGCTTAGAAAAACACCCCAGGGGGTGGGAGCTGTTTTTT.

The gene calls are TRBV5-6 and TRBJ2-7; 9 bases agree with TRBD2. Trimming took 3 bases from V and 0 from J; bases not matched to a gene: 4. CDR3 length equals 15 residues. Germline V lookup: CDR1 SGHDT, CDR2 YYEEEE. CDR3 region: CASSSGTSFSYEQYF. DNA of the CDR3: TGTGCCAGCAGCTCTGGGACTAGCTTCTCCTACGAGCAGTACTTC.

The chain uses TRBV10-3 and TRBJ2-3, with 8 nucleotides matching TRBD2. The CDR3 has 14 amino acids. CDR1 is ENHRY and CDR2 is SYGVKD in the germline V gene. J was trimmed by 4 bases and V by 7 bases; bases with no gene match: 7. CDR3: CAIKKRESADTQYF. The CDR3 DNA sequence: TGTGCCATCAAGAAGCGGGAGTCGGCAGATACGCAGTATTTT.

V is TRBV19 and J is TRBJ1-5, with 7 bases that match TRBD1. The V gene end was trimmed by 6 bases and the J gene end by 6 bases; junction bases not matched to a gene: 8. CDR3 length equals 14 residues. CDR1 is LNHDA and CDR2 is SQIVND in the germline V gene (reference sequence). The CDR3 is CASSITGVAQPQHF. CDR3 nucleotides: TGTGCCAGTAGCATTACAGGGGTGGCTCAGCCCCAGCATTTT.

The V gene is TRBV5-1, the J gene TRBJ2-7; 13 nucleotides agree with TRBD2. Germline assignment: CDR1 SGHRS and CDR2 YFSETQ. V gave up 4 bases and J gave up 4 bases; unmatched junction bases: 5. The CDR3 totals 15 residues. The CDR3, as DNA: TGCGCCAGCAGCACGACGACTAGCGGGAGGTACGAGCAGTACTTC. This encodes CASSTTTSGRYEQYF. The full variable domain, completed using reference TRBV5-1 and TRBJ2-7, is KAGVTQTPRYLIKTRGQQVTLSCSPISGHRSVSWYQQTPGQGLQFLFEYFSETQRNKGNFPGRFSGRQFSNSRSEMNVSTLELGDSALYLCASSTTTSGRYEQYFGPGTRLTVT.

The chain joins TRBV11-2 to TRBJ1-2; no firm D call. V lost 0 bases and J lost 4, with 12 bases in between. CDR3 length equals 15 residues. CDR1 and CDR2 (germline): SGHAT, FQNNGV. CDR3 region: CASSLDPRESYGYTF. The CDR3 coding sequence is TGTGCCAGCAGCTTAGATCCACGTGAGAGCTATGGCTACACCTTC.

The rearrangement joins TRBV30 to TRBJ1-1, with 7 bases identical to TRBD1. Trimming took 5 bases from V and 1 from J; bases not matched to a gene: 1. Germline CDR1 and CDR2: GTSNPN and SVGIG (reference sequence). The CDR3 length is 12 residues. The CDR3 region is CAWGQENTEAFF. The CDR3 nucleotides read TGTGCCTGGGGACAGGAGAACACTGAAGCTTTCTTT.

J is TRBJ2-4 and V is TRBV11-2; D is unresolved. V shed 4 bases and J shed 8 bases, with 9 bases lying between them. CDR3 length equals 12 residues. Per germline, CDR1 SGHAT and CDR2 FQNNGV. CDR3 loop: CASSSRVDIQYF. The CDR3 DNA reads TGTGCCAGCAGCTCCCGCGTGGACATTCAGTACTTC.

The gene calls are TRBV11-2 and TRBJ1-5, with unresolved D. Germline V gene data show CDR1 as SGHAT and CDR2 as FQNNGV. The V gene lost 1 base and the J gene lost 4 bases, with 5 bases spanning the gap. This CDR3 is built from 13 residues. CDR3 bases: TGTGCCAGCAGCTTAGCCGGGAATCAGCCCCAGCATTTT. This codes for CASSLAGNQPQHF.

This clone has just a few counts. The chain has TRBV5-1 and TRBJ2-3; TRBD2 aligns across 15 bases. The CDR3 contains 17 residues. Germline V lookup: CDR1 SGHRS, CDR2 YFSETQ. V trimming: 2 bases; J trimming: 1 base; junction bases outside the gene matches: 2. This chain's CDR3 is CASSFGLAGGGTDTQYF. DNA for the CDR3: TGCGCCAGCAGCTTTGGACTAGCGGGAGGGGGCACAGATACGCAGTATTTT.

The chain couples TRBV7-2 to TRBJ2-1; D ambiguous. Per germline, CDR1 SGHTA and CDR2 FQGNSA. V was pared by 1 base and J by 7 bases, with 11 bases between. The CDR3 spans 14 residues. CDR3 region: CASSLVSRRNEQFF. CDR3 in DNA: TGTGCCAGCAGCTTAGTCTCTAGAAGGAATGAGCAGTTCTTC.

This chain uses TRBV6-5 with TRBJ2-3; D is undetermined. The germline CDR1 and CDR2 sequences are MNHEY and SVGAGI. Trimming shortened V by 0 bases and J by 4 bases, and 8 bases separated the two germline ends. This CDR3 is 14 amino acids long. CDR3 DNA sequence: TGTGCCAGCAGTTACTCGACTGTCCCAGATACGCAGTATTTT. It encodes CASSYSTVPDTQYF.